Sequencing of this TCR beta chain was carried out in a study of blood T cell repertoires in COVID-19 (TCRdb year 2020). A note on the overall study: Collaborator samples came from the United States, Italy and Spain and covered acute and convalescent phases of COVID-19. The material from the prospective study consisted of cDNA or gDNA derived from T cells, B-cell-depleted T cells, or PBMCs. The dataset comprised deeply sampled blood TCRbeta repertoires from subjects exposed to, actively infected with, or recovered from COVID-19. The repertoires were released in a freely available public database meant as a resource for research on the immune response to SARS-CoV-2. The samples were drawn from the first 160 participants of the ongoing ImmuneRACE study and from more than 1,000 subjects provided by 6 global collaborators. A de-identified subject ID, COVID-19 status, age in years and sex were almost always included in the sample metadata. Where available, HLA class I and class II types were taken from metadata supplied by the sample provider and were not determined by assay-based typing.

Per the germline V gene, SGHNT is the CDR1 and YENEEA is the CDR2. The CDR3 measures 15 amino acids from cysteine to phenylalanine. The kept DNA is CDR3 alone, 45 bases in frame from the first base. At the junction V is shortened by 1 base and J by 0 bases, with 7 bases in between. Regarding this clone: This receptor's antigen is unknown. No much larger clonotype is one base removed from it; base qualities were not supplied.

General study outcomes and caveats: How much clinical and demographic metadata was included differed by source and by participant, and the metadata was provided uncurated.

The immunoSEQ Assay, a bias-controlled multiplex PCR, was used to amplify TCRbeta CDR3 regions from genomic DNA. The original methods were these. Nucleated cell counts per sample were estimated from amplification of reference gene primers within the assay. To quantify the absolute abundance of each unique TCRbeta CDR3 rearrangement, sequence reads were collapsed and filtered. For each sample, productive Simpson clonality was calculated by taking the square root of Simpson's diversity index across productive rearrangements. TCRdb provides this immuneACCESS table in a form limited to in-frame rearrangements. Some clones are lacking; in checked studies, under half of them reflect an unresolved V gene, and why the rest are absent is not known. The DNA was the basis for D and trimming; V, J and clone size are from that table. This sample lists almost 250,000 clones; approximately 90% were detected once. 4.1% of the sample rests with the top ten.

Enrolling through a virtual design, the prospective study's participants ranged in age from roughly 18 to 89 years and lived across 24 United States geographic areas. In the prospective study, cohorts were assigned on the basis of participant-reported clinical history obtained from a screening survey and a study questionnaire. For ImmuneRACE Cohort 3, a participant was defined as recovered based on two consecutive negative NP/OP PCR tests, clearance by a healthcare professional, or resolution of symptoms. In the prospective study, whole blood, serum and a nasopharyngeal or oropharyngeal swab were collected from each participant by mobile phlebotomists. Participants in the prospective study had the option to provide additional blood draws and questionnaires over an approximately 2-month period. Prospective study blood samples were shipped either frozen or at room temperature before DNA extraction.

The material sequenced was PBMCs or T cells enriched from blood (not recorded which). This chain is built from TRBV11-3 and TRBJ2-1; the D segment cannot be called with confidence. The clonotype comes from a woman younger than 45 who had recovered from COVID-19. The DNA sequence is TGTGCCAGCAGCTTAGCCGCCAGCTCCTACAATGAGCAGTTCTTC. The resulting protein is CASSLAASSYNEQFF.